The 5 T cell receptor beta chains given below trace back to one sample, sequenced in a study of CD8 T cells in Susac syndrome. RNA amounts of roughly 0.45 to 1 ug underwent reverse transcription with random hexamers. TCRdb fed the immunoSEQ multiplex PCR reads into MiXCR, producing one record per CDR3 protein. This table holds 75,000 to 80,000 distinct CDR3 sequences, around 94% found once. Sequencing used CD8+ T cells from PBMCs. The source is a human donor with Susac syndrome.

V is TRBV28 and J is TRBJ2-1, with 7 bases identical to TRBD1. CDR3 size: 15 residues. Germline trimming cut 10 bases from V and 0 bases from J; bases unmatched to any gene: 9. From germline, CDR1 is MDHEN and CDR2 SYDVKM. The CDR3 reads CATIVGDSSYNEQFF. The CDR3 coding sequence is TGTGCCACCATAGTTGGGGACAGCTCCTACAATGAGCAGTTCTTC.

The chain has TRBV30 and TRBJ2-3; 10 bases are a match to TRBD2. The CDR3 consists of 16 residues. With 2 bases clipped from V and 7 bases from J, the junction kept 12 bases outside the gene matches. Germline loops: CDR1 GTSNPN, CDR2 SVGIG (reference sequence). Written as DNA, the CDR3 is TGTGCCTGGAGTCTAACCAGCGGGGGGGCCCGGAATACGCAGTATTTT. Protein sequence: CAWSLTSGGARNTQYF.

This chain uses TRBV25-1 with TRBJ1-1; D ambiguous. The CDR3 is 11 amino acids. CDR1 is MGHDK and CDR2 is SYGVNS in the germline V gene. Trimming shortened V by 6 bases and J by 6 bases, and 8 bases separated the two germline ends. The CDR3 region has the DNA TGTGCCAGCAGAGTAGGCCCTGAAGCTTTCTTT. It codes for CASRVGPEAFF. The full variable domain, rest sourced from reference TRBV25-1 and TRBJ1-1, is EADIYQTPRYLVIGTGKKITLECSQTMGHDKMYWYQQDPGMELHLIHYSYGVNSTEKGDLSSESTVSRIRTEHFPLTLESARPSHTSQYLCASRVGPEAFFGQGTRLTVV.

The CDR3 sequence: CSAPGRGYIQYF. The CDR3 DNA sequence: TGCAGTGCCCCGGGGAGGGGGTACATTCAGTACTTC. The chain is built from TRBV20-1 and TRBJ2-4; the D gene is possibly TRBD2 (7 bases). Germline values: CDR1 DFQATT, CDR2 SNEGSKA (reference sequence). The CDR3 length is 12 residues. V was pared by 6 bases and J by 8 bases, with 14 bases between.

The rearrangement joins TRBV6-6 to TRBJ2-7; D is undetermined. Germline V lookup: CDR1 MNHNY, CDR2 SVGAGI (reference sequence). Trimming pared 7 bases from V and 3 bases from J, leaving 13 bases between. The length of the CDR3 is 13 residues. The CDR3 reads CASTPLRGYEQYF. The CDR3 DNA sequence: TGTGCCAGCACTCCTCTACGAGGCTACGAGCAGTACTTC.